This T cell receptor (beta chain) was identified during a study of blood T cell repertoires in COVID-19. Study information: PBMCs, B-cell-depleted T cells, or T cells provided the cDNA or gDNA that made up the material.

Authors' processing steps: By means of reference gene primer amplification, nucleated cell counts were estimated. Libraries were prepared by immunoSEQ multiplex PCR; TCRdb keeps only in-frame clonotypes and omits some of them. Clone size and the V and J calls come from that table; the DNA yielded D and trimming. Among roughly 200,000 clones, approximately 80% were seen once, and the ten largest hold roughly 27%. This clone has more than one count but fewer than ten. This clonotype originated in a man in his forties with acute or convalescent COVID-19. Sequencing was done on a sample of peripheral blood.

Written as DNA, the CDR3 is TGTGCCAGCAGTTACCCGGGACAGGGACCCACTGAAGCTTTCTTT. Its protein product is CASSYPGQGPTEAFF. The rearrangement joins TRBV6-5 to TRBJ1-1; 9 nucleotides align to TRBD1. Germline-derived CDR1 and CDR2 are MNHEY and SVGAGI. The J segment lost 4 bases and the V segment lost 2 bases, leaving 5 bases of the junction unmatched. CDR3 length: 15 residues.